The clone carrying this TCR beta chain was counted between two and nine times. This sample is part of a study of beta chain features in type 1 diabetes. This CDR3 comprises 18 residues. Losses at the gene ends were 3 bases for V and 9 bases for J; bases not matched to a gene: 14. The germline CDR1 and CDR2 sequences are LGHNA and YNFKEQ. Since all of the isolated RNA was reverse transcribed, expressed TCRB transcripts were what got sequenced. Clones were read by immunoSEQ multiplex PCR, and TCRdb kept only the in-frame ones, dropping some. The sample has 860,000 or so clones; roughly 17% are singletons. Central memory, naive, regulatory and stem cell-like memory CD4+ cells were sorted by CD45RO/CCR7/CD25/CD127/CD95/CD27.

Sequencing input: naive CD4+ T cells from blood. The V call is TRBV4-2, the J call TRBJ2-1; 13 nucleotides line up with TRBD2. The source is a woman aged 18 to 35 in good health. CDR3 region: CASSHLGLAGASAAEQFF. DNA for the CDR3: TGTGCCAGCAGCCACCTAGGACTAGCGGGAGCGTCTGCGGCTGAGCAGTTCTTC.